This entry concerns a single T cell receptor beta chain. The antigen is unknown. 60 Vbeta and 13 Jbeta primers were used in PCR. Here immunoSEQ multiplex PCR was the method, and the copy in TCRdb shows in-frame clones only, minus some. Its listing shows just over 200,000 clones. This sample was included in a study of cytomegalovirus exposure and HLA in healthy donors. Study results and limitations: The study flagged some 170 TCR beta chains as cytomegalovirus-associated. Association of a missense DCLRE1C variant with TCR beta V- and J-gene trimming was reported in a later analysis.

Germline assignment: CDR1 GTSNPN and CDR2 SVGIG (reference sequence). V lost 2 bases to trimming and J lost 2 bases; unmatched junction nucleotides: 17. CDR3 size: 19 residues. The sequencing sample was made of PBMCs. The origin of this receptor is a girl aged 2 to 10 in good health and CMV-seropositive. The J gene is TRBJ2-3, the V gene TRBV30, with 9 positions matching TRBD2. This chain's CDR3 is CAWSPRGAGGPGYTDTQYF. Here the CDR3 DNA reads TGTGCCTGGAGTCCCCGGGGAGCGGGAGGTCCCGGGTACACAGATACGCAGTATTTT.